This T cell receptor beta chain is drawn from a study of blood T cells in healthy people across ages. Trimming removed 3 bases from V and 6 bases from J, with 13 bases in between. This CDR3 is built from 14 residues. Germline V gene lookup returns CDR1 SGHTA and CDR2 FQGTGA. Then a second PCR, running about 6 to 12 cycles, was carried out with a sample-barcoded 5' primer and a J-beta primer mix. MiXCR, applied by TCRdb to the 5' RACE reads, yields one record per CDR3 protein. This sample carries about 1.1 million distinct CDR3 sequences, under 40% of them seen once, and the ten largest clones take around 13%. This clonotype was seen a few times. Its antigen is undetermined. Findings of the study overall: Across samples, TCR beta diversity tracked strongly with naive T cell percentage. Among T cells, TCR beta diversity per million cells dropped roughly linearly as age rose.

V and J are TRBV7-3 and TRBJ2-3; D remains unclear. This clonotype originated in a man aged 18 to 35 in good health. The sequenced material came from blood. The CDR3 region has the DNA TGTGCCAGCAGCTTCTCTAGTCGGTCGGATACGCAGTATTTT. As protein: CASSFSSRSDTQYF.